The rows below give T cell receptor beta chains drawn from one sample of a study of blood T cell repertoires in COVID-19. Profiled with immunoSEQ multiplex PCR; TCRdb holds only in-frame clones, not every one. The repertoire includes tens of thousands of clones, roughly 77% of them detected once, and about 2.6% sits in the top ten. The sequencing input was peripheral blood. The receptor source for this set is a woman aged 65 to 85 with COVID-19, enrolled during active disease. Each CDR3 is given with its conserved first and last residue. The D gene is left open where the match is weak. Some rows mark clone size as missing; the rest say once, few, many or name a class of expanded clone.

abundance: .
v_gene: TRBV4-1
j_gene: TRBJ2-1
d_gene: TRBD1
CDR3aa: CASSQVRGQGGEQFF
CDR3nt: TGCGCCAGCAGCCAAGTGAGGGGACAGGGCGGTGAGCAGTTCTTC

abundance: few
v_gene: TRBV21-1
j_gene: TRBJ1-1
d_gene: .
CDR3aa: CASSSPRAFPEAFF
CDR3nt: TGTGCCAGCAGCAGCCCCAGGGCGTTCCCTGAAGCTTTCTTT

abundance: .
v_gene: TRBV19
j_gene: TRBJ2-7
d_gene: .
CDR3aa: CASTSPGGEQYF
CDR3nt: TGTGCCAGTACCTCTCCCGGGGGCGAGCAGTACTTC

abundance: .
v_gene: TRBV7-8
j_gene: TRBJ1-5
d_gene: .
CDR3aa: CASSLGITILNQPQHF
CDR3nt: TGTGCCAGCAGCTTAGGGATAACTATCCTCAATCAGCCCCAGCATTTT

abundance: few
v_gene: TRBV18
j_gene: TRBJ2-1
d_gene: TRBD2
CDR3aa: CASSPGTSGGNEQFF
CDR3nt: TGTGCCAGCTCACCGGGGACTAGCGGGGGCAATGAGCAGTTCTTC

abundance: few
v_gene: TRBV6-4
j_gene: TRBJ1-5
d_gene: .
CDR3aa: CASSDSRGSPNQPQHF
CDR3nt: TGTGCCAGCAGTGACTCGCGGGGATCCCCCAATCAGCCCCAGCATTTT

abundance: .
v_gene: TRBV6-2/TRBV6-3
j_gene: TRBJ1-2
d_gene: .
CDR3aa: CASSYMGGDGYTF
CDR3nt: TGTGCCAGCAGTTACATGGGAGGCGATGGCTACACCTTC

abundance: .
v_gene: TRBV7-2
j_gene: TRBJ2-1
d_gene: TRBD2
CDR3aa: CASSLGLAGGNEQFF
CDR3nt: TGTGCCAGCAGCTTGGGACTAGCGGGAGGCAATGAGCAGTTCTTC

abundance: .
v_gene: TRBV27
j_gene: TRBJ1-1
d_gene: .
CDR3aa: CASSPRVNTEAFF
CDR3nt: TGTGCCAGCAGCCCCAGGGTTAACACTGAAGCTTTCTTT

abundance: .
v_gene: TRBV6-6
j_gene: TRBJ1-5
d_gene: TRBD1
CDR3aa: CASSRTGSVGSGQPQHF
CDR3nt: TGTGCCAGCAGTCGGACAGGGTCGGTCGGGTCGGGTCAGCCCCAGCATTTT

abundance: .
v_gene: TRBV4-2
j_gene: TRBJ1-2
d_gene: .
CDR3aa: CASSQGRGTDYGYTF
CDR3nt: TGTGCCAGCAGCCAAGGCCGGGGGACGGACTATGGCTACACCTTC

abundance: .
v_gene: TRBV3-1/TRBV3-2
j_gene: TRBJ1-3
d_gene: .
CDR3aa: CASSMTGISGNTIYF
CDR3nt: TGTGCCAGCAGCATGACAGGCATCTCTGGAAACACCATATATTTT

abundance: .
v_gene: TRBV11-3
j_gene: TRBJ2-2
d_gene: .
CDR3aa: CASSPRGSSHGELFF
CDR3nt: TGTGCCAGCAGCCCAAGGGGATCATCCCACGGGGAGCTGTTTTTT

abundance: .
v_gene: TRBV10-2
j_gene: TRBJ1-4
d_gene: .
CDR3aa: CASSELRANGEKLFF
CDR3nt: TGCGCCAGCAGTGAGTTGCGTGCAAACGGTGAAAAACTGTTTTTT

abundance: once
v_gene: TRBV27
j_gene: TRBJ2-5
d_gene: .
CDR3aa: CASSLREAETQYF
CDR3nt: TGTGCCAGCAGTTTAAGAGAGGCGGAGACCCAGTACTTC

abundance: .
v_gene: TRBV5-4
j_gene: TRBJ2-7
d_gene: TRBD1
CDR3aa: CASSLLTGRTNEQYF
CDR3nt: TGTGCCAGCAGCTTGCTGACAGGGAGAACCAACGAGCAGTACTTC

abundance: .
v_gene: TRBV19
j_gene: TRBJ1-1
d_gene: TRBD1
CDR3aa: CASSDWTGMNTEAFF
CDR3nt: TGTGCCAGTAGTGACTGGACAGGGATGAACACTGAAGCTTTCTTT

abundance: .
v_gene: TRBV5-6
j_gene: TRBJ2-5
d_gene: TRBD2
CDR3aa: CASSFTASGGVTQYF
CDR3nt: TGTGCCAGCAGCTTTACGGCTAGCGGGGGAGTGACCCAGTACTTC

abundance: .
v_gene: TRBV9
j_gene: TRBJ1-4
d_gene: .
CDR3aa: CASSIDAGTNEKLFF
CDR3nt: TGTGCCAGCAGCATAGACGCCGGAACTAATGAAAAACTGTTTTTT

abundance: .
v_gene: TRBV11-3
j_gene: TRBJ2-2
d_gene: TRBD1
CDR3aa: CASSPGQGDTGELFF
CDR3nt: TGTGCCAGCAGCCCCGGACAGGGCGACACCGGGGAGCTGTTTTTT

abundance: .
v_gene: TRBV5-1
j_gene: TRBJ1-2
d_gene: .
CDR3aa: CASSFADSLTYGYTF
CDR3nt: TGCGCCAGCAGCTTCGCGGACAGCCTGACCTATGGCTACACCTTC

abundance: .
v_gene: TRBV5-1
j_gene: TRBJ1-1
d_gene: TRBD1
CDR3aa: CASSPQGASNTEAFF
CDR3nt: TGCGCCAGCAGTCCGCAGGGGGCGTCGAACACTGAAGCTTTCTTT

abundance: .
v_gene: TRBV3-1/TRBV3-2
j_gene: TRBJ1-2
d_gene: TRBD1
CDR3aa: CASSQPDRGSYGYTF
CDR3nt: TGTGCCAGCAGCCAACCAGACAGGGGAAGCTATGGCTACACCTTC

abundance: once
v_gene: TRBV4-2
j_gene: TRBJ2-4
d_gene: TRBD2
CDR3aa: CASSQGAAGAKNIQYF
CDR3nt: TGTGCCAGCAGCCAAGGCGCAGCGGGGGCCAAAAACATTCAGTACTTC

abundance: .
v_gene: TRBV19
j_gene: TRBJ2-7
d_gene: TRBD2
CDR3aa: CASSIVVSGGEQYF
CDR3nt: TGTGCCAGTAGTATAGTCGTCTCGGGGGGAGAGCAGTACTTC

abundance: .
v_gene: TRBV12-5
j_gene: TRBJ2-2
d_gene: TRBD2
CDR3aa: CASAGGPGELFF
CDR3nt: TGTGCTAGTGCGGGGGGGCCCGGGGAGCTGTTTTTT

abundance: .
v_gene: TRBV11-2
j_gene: TRBJ2-3
d_gene: TRBD2
CDR3aa: CASSLMRTSGVSDTQYF
CDR3nt: TGTGCCAGCAGCTTAATGAGGACTAGCGGGGTATCAGATACGCAGTATTTT

abundance: .
v_gene: TRBV6-5
j_gene: TRBJ1-2
d_gene: .
CDR3aa: CASSPRGGDGYTF
CDR3nt: TGTGCCAGCAGCCCGAGGGGGGGGGATGGCTACACCTTC

abundance: .
v_gene: TRBV5-4
j_gene: TRBJ2-2
d_gene: TRBD1
CDR3aa: CASSPNRGQDTGELFF
CDR3nt: TGTGCCAGCAGTCCGAACAGGGGGCAGGACACCGGGGAGCTGTTTTTT

abundance: .
v_gene: TRBV6-5
j_gene: TRBJ1-1
d_gene: .
CDR3aa: CASSRTVTEAFF
CDR3nt: TGTGCCAGCAGTCGGACAGTCACTGAAGCTTTCTTT

abundance: .
v_gene: TRBV5-5
j_gene: TRBJ2-7
d_gene: TRBD1
CDR3aa: CASSPWETGEKQYF
CDR3nt: TGTGCCAGCAGCCCCTGGGAGACAGGGGAGAAGCAGTACTTC

abundance: .
v_gene: TRBV11-2
j_gene: TRBJ1-2
d_gene: .
CDR3aa: CASSLRQDHGYTF
CDR3nt: TGTGCCAGCAGCTTAAGACAGGATCATGGCTACACCTTC

abundance: once
v_gene: TRBV5-5
j_gene: TRBJ1-2
d_gene: TRBD1
CDR3aa: CASSLEQGAPYDGYTF
CDR3nt: TGTGCCAGCAGCTTGGAACAGGGGGCTCCCTATGATGGCTACACCTTC

abundance: .
v_gene: TRBV5-1
j_gene: TRBJ2-1
d_gene: TRBD1
CDR3aa: CASRGQGFEQFF
CDR3nt: TGCGCCAGCAGGGGACAGGGTTTTGAGCAGTTCTTC

abundance: .
v_gene: TRBV19
j_gene: TRBJ2-2
d_gene: .
CDR3aa: CASRLAKNTGELFF
CDR3nt: TGTGCCAGTAGGCTAGCGAAAAACACCGGGGAGCTGTTTTTT

abundance: .
v_gene: TRBV5-1
j_gene: TRBJ2-7
d_gene: .
CDR3aa: CASSLASSSYEQYF
CDR3nt: TGCGCCAGCAGCTTGGCCTCCAGCTCCTACGAGCAGTACTTC

abundance: .
v_gene: TRBV12-2
j_gene: TRBJ1-3
d_gene: .
CDR3aa: CASRYADRGSGNTIYF
CDR3nt: TGTGCAAGTCGTTACGCCGACAGGGGCTCTGGAAACACCATATATTTT

abundance: few
v_gene: TRBV2
j_gene: TRBJ1-2
d_gene: TRBD1
CDR3aa: CASSEGRGNYGYTF
CDR3nt: TGTGCCAGCAGTGAGGGCAGGGGGAACTATGGCTACACCTTC

abundance: few
v_gene: TRBV10-3
j_gene: TRBJ1-1
d_gene: .
CDR3aa: CAISVSVFGGTEAFF
CDR3nt: TGTGCCATCAGTGTATCCGTCTTTGGGGGGACTGAAGCTTTCTTT

abundance: .
v_gene: TRBV7-9
j_gene: TRBJ2-7
d_gene: TRBD2
CDR3aa: CASSLSLGLAHEQYF
CDR3nt: TGTGCCAGCAGCTTATCCCTCGGACTAGCCCACGAGCAGTACTTC

abundance: .
v_gene: TRBV6-5
j_gene: TRBJ2-1
d_gene: TRBD1
CDR3aa: CASSKGQGVINEQFF
CDR3nt: TGTGCCAGCAGTAAGGGGCAGGGGGTTATTAATGAGCAGTTCTTC

abundance: .
v_gene: TRBV5-4
j_gene: TRBJ1-4
d_gene: .
CDR3aa: CASSLAGVLNEKLFF
CDR3nt: TGTGCCAGCAGCTTGGCAGGCGTCCTTAATGAAAAACTGTTTTTT

abundance: .
v_gene: TRBV6-5
j_gene: TRBJ2-1
d_gene: .
CDR3aa: CASSSTGTRNPNEQFF
CDR3nt: TGTGCCAGCAGTTCCACCGGGACTCGGAACCCCAATGAGCAGTTCTTC

abundance: once
v_gene: TRBV20-1
j_gene: TRBJ2-1
d_gene: TRBD2
CDR3aa: CSASGGSGTSRVDEQFF
CDR3nt: TGCAGTGCTAGTGGGGGTTCTGGGACTAGCCGGGTGGATGAGCAGTTCTTC

abundance: .
v_gene: TRBV2
j_gene: TRBJ2-7
d_gene: .
CDR3aa: CAINRDYEQYF
CDR3nt: TGTGCCATCAATCGCGACTACGAGCAGTACTTC

abundance: .
v_gene: TRBV2
j_gene: TRBJ1-6
d_gene: TRBD1
CDR3aa: CASKDRGRPMSPLHF
CDR3nt: TGTGCCAGCAAAGACAGGGGGCGACCTATGTCACCCCTCCACTTT

abundance: .
v_gene: TRBV7-2
j_gene: TRBJ1-2
d_gene: .
CDR3aa: CASSPGGAATNYGYTF
CDR3nt: TGTGCCAGCAGCCCGGGAGGGGCGGCTACTAACTATGGCTACACCTTC

abundance: few
v_gene: TRBV13
j_gene: TRBJ1-1
d_gene: .
CDR3aa: CASKAGRAGTEAFF
CDR3nt: TGTGCCAGCAAGGCCGGCAGGGCGGGGACTGAAGCTTTCTTT

abundance: .
v_gene: TRBV29-1
j_gene: TRBJ2-1
d_gene: TRBD2
CDR3aa: CSVEALAGIYNEQFF
CDR3nt: TGCAGCGTTGAAGCCTTAGCGGGGATTTACAATGAGCAGTTCTTC

abundance: .
v_gene: TRBV11-3
j_gene: TRBJ2-1
d_gene: .
CDR3aa: CASSLVRSQDEQFF
CDR3nt: TGTGCCAGCAGCTTAGTTAGGTCCCAGGATGAGCAGTTCTTC

abundance: .
v_gene: TRBV19
j_gene: TRBJ1-1
d_gene: TRBD1
CDR3aa: CGSLGQVNTEAFF
CDR3nt: TGTGGGTCGTTGGGACAGGTGAACACTGAAGCTTTCTTT